Shown below are 29 T cell receptor beta chains from a single sample sequenced in a study of T cell responses to AZD1222 COVID-19 vaccine. Produced via immunoSEQ multiplex PCR; TCRdb's table is partial and in-frame only. The sample carries about 170,000 clones, around nine tenths recorded once. The material was peripheral blood, obtained on day 0 of AZD1222 vaccination. Source of these receptors: an adult in good health.

The V call is TRBV27, the J call TRBJ2-7, with unresolved D. Trimming stripped 4 bases from V and 6 bases from J, with 10 bases between. This CDR3 is built from 12 residues. CDR1 MNHEY and CDR2 SMNVEV come from the germline V gene (reference sequence). CDR3 sequence (DNA): TGTGCCAGCAGTTCTCGAGTCAGCGAGCAGTACTTC. It specifies CASSSRVSEQYF.

The chain is built from TRBV9 and TRBJ1-6; no firm D call. CDR1 and CDR2 (germline): SGDLS, YYNGEE. The V and J ends lost 3 bases and 7 bases respectively, with 5 bases between them. This CDR3 comprises 12 residues. The CDR3 nucleotides are TGTGCCAGCAGCGCCGGGAATTCACCCCTCCACTTT. Its translation: CASSAGNSPLHF.

The chain is built from TRBV14 and TRBJ2-7, with D possibly being TRBD2 (5 bases). V dropped 3 bases and J dropped 9 bases, with 15 bases sitting between them. The CDR3 extends over 13 amino acids. Germline V gene data show CDR1 as SGHDN and CDR2 as FVKESK. CDR3 sequence (DNA): TGTGCCAGCAGCCACGCCCGGGCCCGGGGGCAGTACTTC. Amino acid sequence: CASSHARARGQYF.

As regards this clone: The sample carries other DNA sequences with the same CDR3. The chain carries TRBV30 and TRBJ1-6; 9 bases map to TRBD1. This CDR3 spans 13 amino acids. V trimming: 5 bases; J trimming: 7 bases; junction bases outside the gene matches: 3. Germline-derived CDR1 and CDR2 are GTSNPN and SVGIG (reference sequence). CDR3 coding DNA: TGTGCCTGGGGCGGACAGGGGAATTCACCCCTCCACTTT. It specifies CAWGGQGNSPLHF.

This clone turned up a few times. This rearrangement joins TRBV27 to TRBJ2-3; 7 bases are shared with TRBD1. CDR3 length equals 16 residues. Per the germline V gene, CDR1 is MNHEY and CDR2 is SMNVEV (reference sequence). V gave up 5 bases and J gave up 0 bases; unmatched junction bases: 8. The CDR3 here is CASSPRTGLSTDTQYF. CDR3 in DNA: TGTGCCAGCAGTCCCCGGACAGGCCTTAGCACAGATACGCAGTATTTT.

CDR3 region: CAWSKGLTNNEQFF. In DNA, the CDR3 is TGTGCCTGGAGTAAAGGACTGACCAACAATGAGCAGTTCTTC. The chain uses TRBV30 and TRBJ2-1, with a tentative D call TRBD2 (5 bases). V was trimmed by 2 bases and J by 5 bases, leaving 13 bases between them. The CDR3 totals 14 residues. The germline gives CDR1 GTSNPN, CDR2 SVGIG (reference sequence).

This clone was detected once. V is TRBV3-1 (or the pseudogene TRBV3-2) and J is TRBJ2-7; 13 nucleotides match TRBD2. Germline CDR1 reads LGHDT; CDR2 reads YNNKEL (reference sequence). The V segment lost 4 bases and the J segment 1 base; nucleotides outside the gene matches: 4. This CDR3 is 16 amino acids long. CDR3 nucleotides: TGTGCCAGCAGCCTGGGACTAGCGGGAAGATCCTACGAGCAGTACTTC. This codes for CASSLGLAGRSYEQYF.

V and J are TRBV10-1 and TRBJ2-2; TRBD2 is a possible D gene (5 bases). Trimming removed 4 bases from V and 7 bases from J, with 10 bases in between. In germline, CDR1 is WNHNN, CDR2 SYGVQD (reference sequence). This CDR3 is 13 amino acids long. DNA for the CDR3: TGCGCCAGCAGTGGGCTAGCTGGCGGGGAGCTGTTTTTT. This codes for CASSGLAGGELFF.

The gene calls are TRBV7-8 and TRBJ1-1, with 7 nucleotides matching TRBD1. The CDR3 loop spans 14 amino acids. V shed 1 base and J 4 bases; nucleotides not matched to a gene: 3. Germline CDR1 is SGHVS and CDR2 is FQNEAQ. The chain's CDR3 is CASSLGQGFTEAFF. CDR3 DNA sequence: TGTGCCAGCAGCTTAGGACAGGGATTCACTGAAGCTTTCTTT. Together with reference TRBV7-8 and TRBJ1-1, the CDR3 gives the full variable domain: GAGVSQSPRYKVAKRGQDVALRCDPISGHVSLFWYQQALGQGPEFLTYFQNEAQLDKSGLPSDRFFAERPEGSVSTLKIQRTQQEDSAVYLCASSLGQGFTEAFFGQGTRLTVV.

This rearrangement joins TRBV7-2 to TRBJ1-2, with D possibly being TRBD1 (6 bases). Germline CDR1 SGHTA, CDR2 FQGNSA. V dropped 3 bases and J dropped 0 bases, with 11 bases sitting between them. This CDR3 is built from 15 residues. DNA for the CDR3: TGTGCCAGCAGCTTGGGGGGGCGGACTAACTATGGCTACACCTTC. It translates to CASSLGGRTNYGYTF.

The rearrangement joins TRBV25-1 to TRBJ2-2; tentatively, D is TRBD1 or TRBD2 (6 bases each). The CDR3 is 14 residues long. Between the trimmed V and J ends, which lost 5 bases and 4 bases, there was a span of 11 bases. The germline gives CDR1 MGHDK, CDR2 SYGVNS. The CDR3 loop reads CASSRGAGTGELFF. The CDR3 nucleotides are TGTGCCAGCAGTAGGGGGGCGGGCACCGGGGAGCTGTTTTTT. The entire variable domain, with the rest obtained from reference TRBV25-1 and TRBJ2-2, is as follows: EADIYQTPRYLVIGTGKKITLECSQTMGHDKMYWYQQDPGMELHLIHYSYGVNSTEKGDLSSESTVSRIRTEHFPLTLESARPSHTSQYLCASSRGAGTGELFFGEGSRLTVL.

V is TRBV7-9 and J is TRBJ1-6; possibly TRBD1 for D (5 bases). The CDR3 has 15 amino acids. Germline loops: CDR1 SEHNR, CDR2 FQNEAQ (reference sequence). V dropped 1 base and J dropped 7 bases, with 11 bases sitting between them. CDR3 bases: TGTGCCAGCAGCTTAGTAGGACACCCGAATTCACCCCTCCACTTT. This translates into CASSLVGHPNSPLHF.

Worth noting for this clone: This sample includes further DNA sequences coding for the same CDR3. Here the CDR3 reads CASTRGNYGYTF. In nucleotides, the CDR3 is TGCGCCAGCACGAGGGGAAACTATGGCTACACCTTC. The chain carries TRBV10-2 and TRBJ1-2; maybe TRBD1 (5 bases). The ends were cut back, 7 bases at V and 2 bases at J, with 8 bases in the middle. This CDR3 has 12 residues. Germline CDR1 and CDR2: WSHSY and SAAADI.

The chain couples TRBV4-1 to TRBJ1-2; 8 bases line up with TRBD1. Germline-derived CDR1 and CDR2 are MGHRA and YSYEKL. V was pared by 4 bases and J by 3 bases, with 1 base of the junction left unmatched. This CDR3 has 13 residues. The CDR3: CASSPDRDYGYTF. As DNA, the CDR3 is TGCGCCAGCAGCCCGGACAGGGACTATGGCTACACCTTC.

The rearrangement joins TRBV5-1 to TRBJ2-7, with TRBD2 identical over 8 bases. V gave up 2 bases and J gave up 2 bases; unmatched junction bases: 3. This CDR3 contains 14 residues. Germline V gene data show CDR1 as SGHRS and CDR2 as YFSETQ. CDR3 region: CASSFTGGPYEQYF. DNA of the CDR3: TGCGCCAGCAGCTTCACGGGGGGGCCCTACGAGCAGTACTTC. The whole variable domain, filled in from reference TRBV5-1 and TRBJ2-7, reads KAGVTQTPRYLIKTRGQQVTLSCSPISGHRSVSWYQQTPGQGLQFLFEYFSETQRNKGNFPGRFSGRQFSNSRSEMNVSTLELGDSALYLCASSFTGGPYEQYFGPGTRLTVT.

The chain is built from TRBV29-1 and TRBJ2-3, with a possible D match to TRBD1 (5 bases). This CDR3 has 14 residues. The V gene lost 5 bases and the J gene lost 10 bases, with 22 bases spanning the gap. In germline, CDR1 is SQVTM, CDR2 ANQGSEA. This CDR3 is CSVPNGWSGMAQYF. The CDR3, as DNA: TGCAGCGTTCCGAACGGTTGGTCAGGGATGGCGCAGTATTTT.

The CDR3 loop is CAIRGGTAGANTEAFF. The CDR3 DNA reads as TGTGCCATCAGGGGAGGGACGGCCGGGGCGAACACTGAAGCTTTCTTT. J is TRBJ1-1 and V is TRBV10-3, with D possibly TRBD1 on 5 matching bases. CDR3 size: 16 residues. Germline V CDR1 and CDR2: ENHRY, SYGVKD. Trimming took 6 bases from V and 1 from J, leaving 18 bases between them.

V is TRBV30 and J is TRBJ2-7; 11 bases fit TRBD2. Germline V gene data show CDR1 as GTSNPN and CDR2 as SVGIG (reference sequence). The CDR3 is 17 residues long. V trimming: 0 bases; J trimming: 0 bases; junction bases outside the gene matches: 7. CDR3 residues: CAWSVRRLAGFSYEQYF. CDR3 sequence (DNA): TGTGCCTGGAGTGTGCGGAGACTAGCGGGATTCTCCTACGAGCAGTACTTC.

This clone appeared once. The chain couples TRBV18 to TRBJ1-2; 7 bases map to TRBD1. Germline V gene lookup returns CDR1 KGHSH and CDR2 LQKENI. V shed 3 bases, J shed 5 bases, and the junction held 12 bases outside the gene matches. This CDR3 region has 16 residues. DNA for the CDR3: TGTGCCAGCTCACCGAAATCGACAGGGCTCTCGTATGGCTACACCTTC. The encoded protein is CASSPKSTGLSYGYTF.

The V gene is TRBV18, the J gene TRBJ1-3; maybe TRBD1 (6 bases). The CDR3 has 15 amino acids. Trimming cost V 8 bases and J 2 bases, with 16 bases left between them. CDR1 and CDR2 from the germline V gene are KGHSH and LQKENI. This CDR3 is CASQRGSPTGNTIYF. The CDR3, as DNA: TGTGCCAGCCAAAGGGGGTCACCAACTGGAAACACCATATATTTT.

J is TRBJ2-1 and V is TRBV10-1; D is possibly TRBD1 (5 bases). Trimming left V 3 bases short and J 3 bases short, with 12 bases between. The CDR3 runs 15 residues. The germline V gene has CDR1 WNHNN and CDR2 SYGVQD (reference sequence). The CDR3 sequence: CASSEGPTGYNEQFF. The CDR3 coding sequence is TGCGCCAGCAGTGAAGGGCCAACAGGCTACAATGAGCAGTTCTTC.

This chain uses TRBV4-2 with TRBJ1-2; TRBD1 aligns across 7 bases. The CDR3 sequence is 14 residues long. Germline V lookup: CDR1 LGHNA, CDR2 YNFKEQ. The V segment lost 2 bases and the J segment 2 bases; nucleotides outside the gene matches: 2. Here the CDR3 DNA reads TGTGCCAGCAGCCAAAAGGGGGCAAACTATGGCTACACCTTC. Translating it yields CASSQKGANYGYTF.

The chain has TRBV4-1 and TRBJ2-7; the D gene is possibly TRBD1 (6 bases). This CDR3 has 14 amino acids. Between the trimmed V and J ends, which lost 4 bases and 3 bases, there was a span of 13 bases. The V gene's germline CDR1 is MGHRA and CDR2 YSYEKL. CDR3 residues: CASSLQDRNYEQYF. The CDR3 DNA sequence: TGCGCCAGCAGCCTACAGGACAGAAACTACGAGCAGTACTTC.

This chain links TRBV14 with TRBJ1-2; tentatively, D is TRBD1 (5 bases). Trimming left V 6 bases short and J 6 bases short, with 17 bases between. CDR3 length: 14 amino acids. The V gene's germline CDR1 is SGHDN and CDR2 FVKESK. CDR3 sequence reads: CASSQRGRGDGYTF. As DNA, the CDR3 is TGTGCCAGCAGTCAAAGGGGCCGAGGGGATGGCTACACCTTC.

V usage is TRBV3-1 (or the pseudogene TRBV3-2) and J usage is TRBJ1-3; D not resolved. The CDR3 is 13 amino acids. Looked up from germline, CDR1 is LGHDT and CDR2 is YNNKEL (reference sequence). Trimming left V 0 bases short and J 10 bases short, with 10 bases between. CDR3 sequence (DNA): TGTGCCAGCAGCCAAGATAGCGTGGGAACCATATATTTT. Protein: CASSQDSVGTIYF.

The chain uses TRBV15 and TRBJ1-4; 8 nucleotides align to TRBD1. J was trimmed by 0 bases and V by 7 bases; bases with no gene match: 13. CDR1 and CDR2 (germline): LNHNV, YYDKDF (reference sequence). The CDR3 contains 18 residues. CDR3 nucleotide sequence: TGTGCCACCACGGGCCGGGACAGGATTTTTGCAACTAATGAAAAACTGTTTTTT. Translation: CATTGRDRIFATNEKLFF.

This sequence joins TRBV11-2 and TRBJ2-1, with 8 nucleotides matching TRBD1. The CDR3 is made up of 15 amino acids. The V gene end was trimmed by 5 bases and the J gene end by 0 bases; junction bases not matched to a gene: 3. Germline V gene data show CDR1 as SGHAT and CDR2 as FQNNGV. CDR3 in amino acids: CASSRTGSSYNEQFF. The CDR3 DNA is TGTGCCAGCAGCCGGACAGGGAGCTCCTACAATGAGCAGTTCTTC.

This clone was picked up one time. The chain recombines TRBV27 with TRBJ1-1; 7 nucleotides match TRBD1. Per the germline V gene, CDR1 is MNHEY and CDR2 is SMNVEV (reference sequence). This CDR3 comprises 16 residues. The J segment lost 5 bases and the V segment lost 6 bases, leaving 15 bases of the junction unmatched. The CDR3 DNA follows: TGTGCCAGCAGCCCGGTGACAGGGAGTACGGCAACTGAAGCTTTCTTT. As protein: CASSPVTGSTATEAFF.

This CDR3 is CASPFHLGDEQYF. In nucleotides, the CDR3 is TGTGCCAGCCCCTTCCACCTCGGGGACGAGCAGTACTTC. The rearrangement joins TRBV12-3 or TRBV12-4 to TRBJ2-7; D is perhaps TRBD2 (5 bases). V shed 8 bases and J shed 5 bases, with 16 bases lying between them. The CDR3 length is 13 residues.